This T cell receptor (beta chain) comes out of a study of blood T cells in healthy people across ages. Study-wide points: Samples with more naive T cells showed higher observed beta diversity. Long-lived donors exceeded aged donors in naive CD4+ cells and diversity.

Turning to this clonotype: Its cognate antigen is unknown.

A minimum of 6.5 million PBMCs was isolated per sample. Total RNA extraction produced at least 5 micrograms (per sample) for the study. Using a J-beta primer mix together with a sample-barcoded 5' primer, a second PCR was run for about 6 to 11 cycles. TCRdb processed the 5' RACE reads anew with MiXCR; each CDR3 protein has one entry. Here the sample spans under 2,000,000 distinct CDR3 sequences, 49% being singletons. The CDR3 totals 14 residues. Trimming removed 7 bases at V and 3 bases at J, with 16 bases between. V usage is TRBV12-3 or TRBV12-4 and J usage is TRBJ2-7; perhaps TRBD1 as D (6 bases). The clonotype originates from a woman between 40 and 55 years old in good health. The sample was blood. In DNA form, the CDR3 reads TGTGCCAGCACCTGGGGGCAGGGTAACTACGAGCAGTACTTC. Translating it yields CASTWGQGNYEQYF.